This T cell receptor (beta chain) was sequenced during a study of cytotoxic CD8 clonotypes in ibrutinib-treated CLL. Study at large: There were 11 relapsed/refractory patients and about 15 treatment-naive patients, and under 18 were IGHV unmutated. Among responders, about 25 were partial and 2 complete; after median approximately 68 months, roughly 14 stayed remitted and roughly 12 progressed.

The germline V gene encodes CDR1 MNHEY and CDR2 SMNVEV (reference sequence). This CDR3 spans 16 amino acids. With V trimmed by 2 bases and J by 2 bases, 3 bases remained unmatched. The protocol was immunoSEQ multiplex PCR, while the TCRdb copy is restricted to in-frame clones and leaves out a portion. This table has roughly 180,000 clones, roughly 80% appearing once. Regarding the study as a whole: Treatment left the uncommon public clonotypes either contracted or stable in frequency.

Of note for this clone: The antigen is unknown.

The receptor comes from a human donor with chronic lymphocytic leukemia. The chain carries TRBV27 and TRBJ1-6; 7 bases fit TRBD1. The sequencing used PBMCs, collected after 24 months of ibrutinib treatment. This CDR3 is CASSLKGTAYNSPLHF. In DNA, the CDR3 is TGTGCCAGCAGTTTAAAGGGGACAGCCTATAATTCACCCCTCCACTTT.